Below, 25 T cell receptor beta chains from the same sample are listed, as sequenced in a study of circulating and synovial CD4+ cells in juvenile arthritis. Libraries were prepared by immunoSEQ multiplex PCR; TCRdb keeps only in-frame clonotypes and omits some of them. The table includes roughly 2,000 clones, around 90% detected once. The sample consisted of HLA-DR+ CD4+ T cells from blood. The subset was: circulating pathogenic-like lymphocytes, sorted as HLA-DR+CD14-CD3+CD4+CD25low/- blood T cells. These receptors all stem from a human patient with juvenile idiopathic arthritis. Some clones in this sample may be carry-over from other donors' samples.

The sample holds a few counts of this clone. The chain links TRBV6-6 to TRBJ1-5; 8 bases are a match to TRBD1. The CDR3 spans 16 residues. From germline, CDR1 is MNHNY and CDR2 SVGAGI (reference sequence). V was pared by 6 bases and J by 15 bases, with 22 bases of the junction left unmatched. The CDR3 here is CASRHPRGQGRGHGHF. The CDR3 DNA reads TGTGCCAGCAGACACCCGCGCGGACAGGGTCGGGGGCACGGGCATTTT.

The J gene is TRBJ1-3, the V gene TRBV2; TRBD1 agrees at 10 bases. In germline, CDR1 is SNHLY, CDR2 FYNNEI. V lost 6 bases and J lost 2; bases outside the gene matches: 10. The CDR3 contains 17 residues. The CDR3 coding sequence is TGTGCCAGCAGAGAAAATACCGGGACAGGGGCTGGAAACACCATATATTTT. Its protein product is CASRENTGTGAGNTIYF.

V gene TRBV27 combines with J gene TRBJ2-3, with 12 bases fitting TRBD2. Germline trimming cut 2 bases from V and 0 bases from J; bases unmatched to any gene: 0. Germline V gene data show CDR1 as MNHEY and CDR2 as SMNVEV (reference sequence). The CDR3 extends over 16 amino acids. CDR3 sequence: CASSLLAGGSTDTQYF. Written as DNA, the CDR3 is TGTGCCAGCAGTTTACTAGCGGGGGGGAGCACAGATACGCAGTATTTT.

Regarding this clone: At one end, the junction sequence differs from germline, possibly due to a read error. This CDR3 is also generated by other DNA sequences in the sample. The chain combines TRBV13 with TRBJ1-2; TRBD1 might be the D (6 bases). The CDR3 length is 13 residues. Looked up from germline, CDR1 is PRHDT and CDR2 is FYEKMQ (reference sequence). In DNA form, the CDR3 reads TGTGCCAGCAGCTCGACAGGATTCTATGGCTACACATTC. It codes for CASSSTGFYGYTF.

V and J are TRBV6-6 and TRBJ2-3, with D uncertain. CDR3 length: 15 amino acids. Germline values: CDR1 MNHNY, CDR2 SVGAGI (reference sequence). V shed 0 bases and J shed 1 base, with 8 bases lying between them. DNA for the CDR3: TGTGCCAGCAGTTACTCTAGTCCCCGCACAGATACGCAGTATTTT. Translated: CASSYSSPRTDTQYF.

This chain links TRBV5-1 with TRBJ1-2; D may be TRBD1 (6 bases). CDR1 and CDR2 (germline): SGHRS, YFSETQ. V lost 1 base and J 2 bases, leaving 12 bases between the germline ends. The CDR3 is 15 amino acids. The CDR3 DNA reads TGCGCCAGCAGCTTGACAGGGAGTAGAAACTATGGCTACACCTTC. This encodes CASSLTGSRNYGYTF.

V and J are TRBV27 and TRBJ1-1, with 9 bases fitting TRBD1. The CDR3 length is 17 residues. V lost 3 bases and J lost 2; bases outside the gene matches: 10. Germline V gene data show CDR1 as MNHEY and CDR2 as SMNVEV (reference sequence). The CDR3 is CASSFYPGQGSNTEAFF. CDR3 coding DNA: TGTGCCAGCAGTTTTTACCCGGGACAGGGTTCAAACACTGAAGCTTTCTTT.

The V and J genes are TRBV29-1 and TRBJ2-3; TRBD1 matches at 8 bases. Trimming cost V 3 bases and J 1 base; bases outside gene matches: 3. The V gene's germline CDR1 is SQVTM and CDR2 ANQGSEA. This CDR3 region has 14 residues. The CDR3 loop is CSVEGTGRTDTQYF. CDR3 nucleotide sequence: TGCAGCGTTGAGGGGACAGGACGCACAGATACGCAGTATTTT.

The rearrangement joins TRBV2 to TRBJ2-5; 10 nucleotides align to TRBD1. The CDR3 length is 17 residues. V lost 6 bases and J lost 0; bases outside the gene matches: 10. Germline-derived CDR1 and CDR2 are SNHLY and FYNNEI. CDR3 sequence: CASSQPRQGAYQETQYF. The CDR3, as DNA: TGTGCCAGCAGCCAGCCACGACAGGGGGCGTACCAAGAGACCCAGTACTTC.

The J gene is TRBJ1-5, the V gene TRBV4-1, with D possibly matching TRBD1 (6 bases). V gave up 4 bases and J gave up 0 bases, with 13 bases separating them. The CDR3 length is 16 residues. CDR1 is MGHRA, CDR2 YSYEKL, per germline. The CDR3: CASSRGTQLSNQPQHF. CDR3 DNA sequence: TGCGCCAGCAGCCGAGGGACACAGCTTAGCAATCAGCCCCAGCATTTT.

Concerning this clone itself: A read error may produce the germline difference seen at one junction end. J is TRBJ2-7 and V is TRBV28; 14 nucleotides align to TRBD2. The CDR3 loop spans 16 amino acids. Germline V gene sequence: CDR1 MDHEN, CDR2 SYDVKM. The CDR3 region has the DNA TGTGCCAGCAGTTTAGGACTAGCGGGGGGAAATGCCCCTACTAGCTTC. Protein product: CASSLGLAGGNAPTSF.

The V gene is TRBV6-1, the J gene TRBJ1-1; D is undetermined. V was shortened by 1 base and J by 1 base, with 10 bases between the two germline ends. This CDR3 has 15 residues. Germline V gene data show CDR1 as MNHNS and CDR2 as SASEGT. The CDR3 bases are TGTGCCAGCAGTGAAGTCAGGCTCGGGAACACTGAAGCTTTCTTT. This gives the protein CASSEVRLGNTEAFF.

This clone is a singleton in its sample. V and J are TRBV2 and TRBJ2-3, with 10 bases that match TRBD2. Germline assignment: CDR1 SNHLY and CDR2 FYNNEI. V lost 7 bases, J lost 9 bases, and 13 bases stayed unmatched. This CDR3 is 15 amino acids long. The CDR3 loop is CASTSSSGGSGTQYF. CDR3 coding DNA: TGTGCCAGCACTTCTTCTAGCGGGGGCTCAGGCACGCAGTATTTT.

The chain joins TRBV9 to TRBJ1-6; 8 bases agree with TRBD1. The germline gives CDR1 SGDLS, CDR2 YYNGEE. Trimming removed 4 bases from V and 7 bases from J; junction bases left unmatched: 4. This CDR3 is 14 amino acids long. The CDR3 DNA is TGTGCCAGCAGCCTGGGACAGGCGAATTCACCCCTCCACTTT. The encoded protein is CASSLGQANSPLHF.

The rearrangement joins TRBV10-1 to TRBJ2-1; 7 bases line up with TRBD1. Germline assignment: CDR1 WNHNN and CDR2 SYGVQD (reference sequence). With V trimmed by 7 bases and J by 12 bases, 18 bases remained unmatched. CDR3 length: 15 residues. CDR3 protein: CASIERGPPSLGQFF. In nucleotides, the CDR3 is TGCGCCAGCATCGAGAGGGGGCCTCCTAGTTTGGGGCAGTTCTTC.

The chain combines TRBV5-1 with TRBJ2-7; D unclear. CDR1 and CDR2 (germline): SGHRS, YFSETQ. This CDR3 spans 15 amino acids. V lost 0 bases, J lost 3 bases, and 13 bases lay in between. As DNA, the CDR3 is TGCGCCAGCAGCTTGGACGGCACGGAGTTCTACGAGCAGTACTTC. Its translation: CASSLDGTEFYEQYF.

The chain combines TRBV5-1 with TRBJ2-1; 8 bases fit TRBD2. Germline-derived CDR1 and CDR2 are SGHRS and YFSETQ. CDR3 length: 14 residues. With V trimmed by 4 bases and J by 3 bases, 3 bases remained unmatched. CDR3 sequence: CASSQSGGYNEQFF. CDR3 DNA: TGCGCCAGCAGCCAGAGCGGGGGCTACAATGAGCAGTTCTTC.

The sample holds one count of this clone. The V call is TRBV7-2, the J call TRBJ2-1; 8 bases are shared with TRBD1. The V and J ends lost 0 bases and 4 bases, in that order; junction bases with no gene match: 2. Per germline, CDR1 SGHTA and CDR2 FQGNSA. This CDR3 spans 15 amino acids. The CDR3, as DNA: TGTGCCAGCAGCTTAGCCAGGGGGCTGTACAATGAGCAGTTCTTC. This translates into CASSLARGLYNEQFF.

This clone turned up a few times. The rearrangement uses TRBV28 and TRBJ1-3; D not certain. V was shortened by 2 bases and J by 4 bases, with 12 bases between the two germline ends. CDR3 length: 15 residues. CDR1 and CDR2 (germline): MDHEN, SYDVKM. CDR3 residues: CASSLPPGPGNTIYF. CDR3 coding DNA: TGTGCCAGCAGTTTACCTCCAGGCCCAGGAAACACCATATATTTT.

The count of this clone is one. The chain is built from TRBV11-2 and TRBJ2-1; 9 positions match TRBD2. Germline CDR1 reads SGHAT; CDR2 reads FQNNGV. V gave up 2 bases and J gave up 5 bases; unmatched junction bases: 4. The CDR3 is made up of 15 amino acids. CDR3 DNA: TGTGCCAGCAGCTTAACAGCGGGAGGTAACAATGAGCAGTTCTTC. Protein sequence: CASSLTAGGNNEQFF.

The chain employs TRBV4-1 and TRBJ1-2, with 11 bases that match TRBD1. This CDR3 spans 16 amino acids. The germline gives CDR1 MGHRA, CDR2 YSYEKL. V lost 1 base and J lost 5; bases outside the gene matches: 6. CDR3 DNA sequence: TGCGCCAGCAGCCAAGGGGGACAGGGGGGGGTATATGGCTACACCTTC. Translated, it gives CASSQGGQGGVYGYTF.

This chain connects TRBV28 to TRBJ1-4; the D is unclear. Trimming removed 0 bases from V and 4 bases from J, with 15 bases in between. Germline CDR1 and CDR2: MDHEN and SYDVKM. The CDR3 has 17 residues. The CDR3 nucleotides are TGTGCCAGCAGTTTATGGGATCGCGGCAACCTTAATGAAAAACTGTTTTTT. This encodes CASSLWDRGNLNEKLFF.

The V call is TRBV2, the J call TRBJ2-1; 7 bases map to TRBD1. The V and J ends lost 7 bases and 1 base, in that order; junction bases with no gene match: 7. CDR3 length: 15 residues. CDR1 is SNHLY, CDR2 FYNNEI, per germline. Here the CDR3 DNA reads TGTGCCAGCAATGTTGACAGGGTATCCTACAATGAGCAGTTCTTC. Protein sequence: CASNVDRVSYNEQFF.

This chain uses TRBV28 with TRBJ1-2; 7 bases fit TRBD1. J lost 10 bases, V lost 8 bases, and 13 bases had no gene match. This CDR3 has 13 residues. Looked up from germline, CDR1 is MDHEN and CDR2 is SYDVKM. CDR3 bases: TGTGCCAGCGCAAAGACAGGGCCCCATGACTACACCTTC. Translating gives CASAKTGPHDYTF.

The chain links TRBV7-2 to TRBJ1-3; D call uncertain. Trimming took 2 bases from V and 3 from J, leaving 11 bases between them. Germline assignment: CDR1 SGHTA and CDR2 FQGNSA. CDR3 length equals 15 residues. The CDR3, as DNA: TGTGCCAGCAGCTTACAGGTGGTGGTTGGAAACACCATATATTTT. Its protein product is CASSLQVVVGNTIYF. The full variable domain, with the rest looked up from reference TRBV7-2 and TRBJ1-3, is GAGVSQSPSNKVTEKGKDVELRCDPISGHTALYWYRQSLGQGLEFLIYFQGNSAPDKSGLPSDRFSAERTGGSVSTLTIQRTQQEDSAVYLCASSLQVVVGNTIYFGEGSWLTVV.